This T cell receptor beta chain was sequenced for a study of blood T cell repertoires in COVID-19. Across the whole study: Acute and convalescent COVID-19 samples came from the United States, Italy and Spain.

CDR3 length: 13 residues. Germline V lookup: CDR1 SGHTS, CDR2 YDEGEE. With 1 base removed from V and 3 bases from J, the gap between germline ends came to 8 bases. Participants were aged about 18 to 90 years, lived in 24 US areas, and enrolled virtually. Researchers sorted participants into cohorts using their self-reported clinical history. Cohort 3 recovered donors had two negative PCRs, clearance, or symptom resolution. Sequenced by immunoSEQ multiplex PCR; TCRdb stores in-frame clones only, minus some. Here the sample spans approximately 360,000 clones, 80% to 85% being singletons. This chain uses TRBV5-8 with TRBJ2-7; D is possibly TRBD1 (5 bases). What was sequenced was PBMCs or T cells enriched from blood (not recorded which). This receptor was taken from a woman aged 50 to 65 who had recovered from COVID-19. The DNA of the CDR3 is TGTGCCAGCAGCTTGCGTCAGGGCTACGAGCAGTACTTC. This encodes CASSLRQGYEQYF.